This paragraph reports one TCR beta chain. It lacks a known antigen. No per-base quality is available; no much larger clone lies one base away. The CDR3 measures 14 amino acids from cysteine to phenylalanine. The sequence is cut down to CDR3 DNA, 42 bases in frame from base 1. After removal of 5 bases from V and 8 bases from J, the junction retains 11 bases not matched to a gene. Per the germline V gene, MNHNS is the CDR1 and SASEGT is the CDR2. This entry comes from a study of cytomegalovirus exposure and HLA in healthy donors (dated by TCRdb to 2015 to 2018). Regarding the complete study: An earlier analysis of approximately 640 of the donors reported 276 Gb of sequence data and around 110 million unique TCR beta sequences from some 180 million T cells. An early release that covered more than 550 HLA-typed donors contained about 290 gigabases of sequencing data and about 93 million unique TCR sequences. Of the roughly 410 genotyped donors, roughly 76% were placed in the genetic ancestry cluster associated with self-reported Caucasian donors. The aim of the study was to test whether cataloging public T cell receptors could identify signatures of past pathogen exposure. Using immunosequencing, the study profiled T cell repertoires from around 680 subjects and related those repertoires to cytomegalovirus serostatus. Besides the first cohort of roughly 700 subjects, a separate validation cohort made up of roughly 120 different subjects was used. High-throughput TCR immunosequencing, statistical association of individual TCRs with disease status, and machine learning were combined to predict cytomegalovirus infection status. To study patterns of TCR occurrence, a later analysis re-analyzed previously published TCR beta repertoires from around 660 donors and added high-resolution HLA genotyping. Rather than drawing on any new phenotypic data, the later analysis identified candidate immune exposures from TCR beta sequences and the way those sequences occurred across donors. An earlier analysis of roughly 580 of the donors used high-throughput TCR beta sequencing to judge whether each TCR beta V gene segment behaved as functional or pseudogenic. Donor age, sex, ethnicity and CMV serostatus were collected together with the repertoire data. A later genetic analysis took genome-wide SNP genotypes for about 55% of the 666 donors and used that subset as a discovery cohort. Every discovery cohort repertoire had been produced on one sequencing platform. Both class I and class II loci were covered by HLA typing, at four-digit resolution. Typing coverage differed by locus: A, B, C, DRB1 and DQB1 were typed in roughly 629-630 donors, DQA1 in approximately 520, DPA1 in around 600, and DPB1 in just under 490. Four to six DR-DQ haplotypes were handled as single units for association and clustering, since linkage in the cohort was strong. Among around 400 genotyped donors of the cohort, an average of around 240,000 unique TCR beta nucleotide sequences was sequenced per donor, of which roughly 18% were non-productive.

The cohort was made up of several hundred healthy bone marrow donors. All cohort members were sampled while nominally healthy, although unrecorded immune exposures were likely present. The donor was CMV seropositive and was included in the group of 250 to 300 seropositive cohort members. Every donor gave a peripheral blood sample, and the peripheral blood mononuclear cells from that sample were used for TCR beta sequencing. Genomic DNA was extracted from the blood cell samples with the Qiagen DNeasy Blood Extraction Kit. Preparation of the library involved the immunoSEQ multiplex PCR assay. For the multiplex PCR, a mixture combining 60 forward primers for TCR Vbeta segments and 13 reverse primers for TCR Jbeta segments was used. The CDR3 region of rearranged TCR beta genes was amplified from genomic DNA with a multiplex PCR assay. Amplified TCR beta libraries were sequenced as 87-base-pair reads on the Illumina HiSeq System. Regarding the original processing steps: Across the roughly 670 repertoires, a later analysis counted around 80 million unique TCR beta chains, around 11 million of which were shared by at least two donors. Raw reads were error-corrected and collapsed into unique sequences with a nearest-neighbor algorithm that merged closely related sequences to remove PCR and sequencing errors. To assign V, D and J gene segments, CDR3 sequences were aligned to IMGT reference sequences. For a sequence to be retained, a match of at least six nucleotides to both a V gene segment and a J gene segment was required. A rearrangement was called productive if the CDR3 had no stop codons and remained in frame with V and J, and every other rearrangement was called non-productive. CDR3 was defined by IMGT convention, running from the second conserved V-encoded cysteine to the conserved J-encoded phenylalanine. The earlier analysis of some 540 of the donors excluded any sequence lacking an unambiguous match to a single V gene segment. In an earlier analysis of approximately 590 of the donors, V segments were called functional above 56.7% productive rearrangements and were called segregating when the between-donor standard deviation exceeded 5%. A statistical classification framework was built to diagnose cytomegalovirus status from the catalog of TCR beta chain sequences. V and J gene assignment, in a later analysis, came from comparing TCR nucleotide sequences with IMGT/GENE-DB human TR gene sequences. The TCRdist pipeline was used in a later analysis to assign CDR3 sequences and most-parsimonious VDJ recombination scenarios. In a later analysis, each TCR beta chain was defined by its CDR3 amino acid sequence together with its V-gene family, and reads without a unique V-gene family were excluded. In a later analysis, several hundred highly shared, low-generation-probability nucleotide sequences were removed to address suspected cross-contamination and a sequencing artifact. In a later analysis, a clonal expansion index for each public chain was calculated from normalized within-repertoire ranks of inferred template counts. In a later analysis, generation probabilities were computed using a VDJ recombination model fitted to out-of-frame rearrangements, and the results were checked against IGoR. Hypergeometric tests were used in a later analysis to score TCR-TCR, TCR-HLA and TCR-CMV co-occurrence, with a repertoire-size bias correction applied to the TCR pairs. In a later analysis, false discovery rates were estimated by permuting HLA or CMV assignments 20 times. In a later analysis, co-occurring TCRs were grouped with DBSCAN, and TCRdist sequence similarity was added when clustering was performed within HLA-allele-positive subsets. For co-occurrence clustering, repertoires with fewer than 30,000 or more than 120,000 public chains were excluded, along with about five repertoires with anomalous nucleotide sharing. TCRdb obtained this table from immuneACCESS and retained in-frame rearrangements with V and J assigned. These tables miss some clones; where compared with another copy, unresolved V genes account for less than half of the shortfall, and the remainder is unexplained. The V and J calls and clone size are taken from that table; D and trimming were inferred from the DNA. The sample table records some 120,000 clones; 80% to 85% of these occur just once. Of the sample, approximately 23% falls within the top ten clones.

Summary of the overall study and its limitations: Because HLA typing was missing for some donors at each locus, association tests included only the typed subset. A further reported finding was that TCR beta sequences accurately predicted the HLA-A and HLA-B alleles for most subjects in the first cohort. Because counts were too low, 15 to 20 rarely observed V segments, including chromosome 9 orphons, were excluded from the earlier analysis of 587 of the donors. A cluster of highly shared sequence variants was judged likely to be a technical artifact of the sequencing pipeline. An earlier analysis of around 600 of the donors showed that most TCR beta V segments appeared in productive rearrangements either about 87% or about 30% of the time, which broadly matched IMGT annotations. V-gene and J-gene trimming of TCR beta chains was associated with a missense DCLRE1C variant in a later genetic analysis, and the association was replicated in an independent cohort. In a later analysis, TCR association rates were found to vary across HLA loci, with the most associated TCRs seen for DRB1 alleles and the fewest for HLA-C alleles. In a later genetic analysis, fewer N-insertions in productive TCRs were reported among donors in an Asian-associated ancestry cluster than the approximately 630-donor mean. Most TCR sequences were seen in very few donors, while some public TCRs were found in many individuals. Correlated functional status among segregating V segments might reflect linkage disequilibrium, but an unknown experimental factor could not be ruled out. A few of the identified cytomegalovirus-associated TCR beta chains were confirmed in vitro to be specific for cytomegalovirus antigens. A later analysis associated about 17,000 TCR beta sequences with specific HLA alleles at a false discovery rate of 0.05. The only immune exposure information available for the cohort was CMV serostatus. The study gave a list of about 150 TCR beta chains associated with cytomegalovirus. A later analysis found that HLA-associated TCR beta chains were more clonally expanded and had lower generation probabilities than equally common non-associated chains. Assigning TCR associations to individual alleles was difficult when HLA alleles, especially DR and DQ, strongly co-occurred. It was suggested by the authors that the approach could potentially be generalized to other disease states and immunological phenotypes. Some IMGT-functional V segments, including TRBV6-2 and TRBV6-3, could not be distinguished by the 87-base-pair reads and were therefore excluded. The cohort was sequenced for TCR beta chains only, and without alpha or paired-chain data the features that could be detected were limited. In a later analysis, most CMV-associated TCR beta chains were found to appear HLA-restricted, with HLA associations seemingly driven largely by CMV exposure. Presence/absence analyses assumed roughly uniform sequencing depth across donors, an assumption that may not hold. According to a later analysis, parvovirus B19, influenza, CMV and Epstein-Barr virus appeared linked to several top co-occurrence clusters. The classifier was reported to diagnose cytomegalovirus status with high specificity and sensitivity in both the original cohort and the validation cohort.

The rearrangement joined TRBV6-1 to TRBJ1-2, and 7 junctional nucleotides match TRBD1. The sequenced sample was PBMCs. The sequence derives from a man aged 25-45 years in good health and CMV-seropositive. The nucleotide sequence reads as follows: TGTGCCAGCAGTCTGGGACAGCCTCCTCGAGGCTACACCTTC. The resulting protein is CASSLGQPPRGYTF.